This entry features one TCR beta chain sequence. Using immunoSEQ multiplex PCR, the repertoire was profiled, and TCRdb retains in-frame clones only, with some absent. The data show roughly 70,000 clones, roughly 95% seen once. This entry belongs to a study of cytomegalovirus exposure and HLA in healthy donors. The CDR3 is 12 residues long. In germline, CDR1 is MDHEN, CDR2 SYDVKM. Trimming took off 6 bases at V and 8 bases at J, with 11 bases between the two ends. The sequence derives from a young woman in good health and CMV-seropositive. Sample: PBMCs. The chain uses TRBV28 and TRBJ2-1; a weak D match, TRBD2 (6 bases). CDR3 sequence reads: CASSIPGDEQFF. The CDR3 DNA reads as TGTGCCAGCAGCATCCCGGGGGATGAGCAGTTCTTC.